This T cell receptor (beta chain) was retrieved from a study of STAT3 mutations in large granular lymphocyte leukemia (dated by TCRdb to between 2018 and 2021). Turning to the overall study: Canonical activating STAT3 mutations were detected in roughly half of the longitudinally sequenced T-LGLL patients. As controls, the study also included longitudinal sequencing of a couple of patients with natural killer LGL leukemia. Over half of the T-LGLL patients were given one or more immunosuppressive therapy regimens, and less than 45% of those treated had a hematologic response. Serial deep sequencing of TCRbeta CDR3 and STAT3 was performed in patients with T-cell large granular lymphocyte leukemia to reconstruct clonal hierarchy and dynamics. For each patient, sequencing was performed at an average of 4 time points, with a range of 2 to 8 samplings. From an initial cohort of about 220 LGL patients, approximately 18 representative T-LGLL cases were selected for longitudinal TCRbeta and STAT3 sequencing.

V and J are truncated by 0 bases and 7 bases respectively, leaving an intervening sequence of 11 bases. CDR1 and CDR2 are read off the germline V gene as SGHRS and YFSETQ. From the cysteine through the phenylalanine, the CDR3 covers 14 amino acids. The retained sequence is limited to the CDR3, 42 bases, with the frame set at the first base. DNA was extracted from blood mononuclear cells, with the same DNA used for both TCR and STAT3 sequencing. Concerning this clone: Its antigen has not been determined. One base away there is no much larger clone; base qualities are not given.

An Illumina MiSeq was used to sequence the TCRbeta libraries, yielding an average of around 42,000 productive templates per sample. The immunoSEQ assay, which uses multiplex PCR amplification, was used to generate TCRbeta CDR3 libraries. In the paper's pipeline: Repertoire diversity was calculated as previously defined, and values close to 0 indicated extremely monoclonal samples. Sourced from immuneACCESS, this table was stored by TCRdb with only in-frame sequences that have V and J called. A share of the clones is absent; for the studies checked, an unresolved V gene accounts for under half, and the remainder has no known explanation. V and J calls and clone size are copied from that table; D and trimming were computed from the DNA. Present in this sample are about 42,000 clones, around 80% of which were seen just once. Approximately 0.41% of the sample is taken by the ten largest. Broader findings and caveats from the paper: Because no samples were available when a clone first appeared, clonal expansion was inferred from samplings taken at other points. At least one immunodominant TCRbeta clonotype was present in every T-LGLL patient, and multiple immunodominant subclonotypes appeared in about half of the T-LGLL patients. Linking therapy response to changes in TCR clonal burden was complicated by variable intervals between samplings and by differing treatment regimens. Persisting codominant clonotypes in some patients meant a small but highly pathogenic clone may have been missed. TCR clonotype switching after therapy was seen in about 35% of the 18 patients, with all newly emerging clones being STAT3 wild type. Dominant TCR clone burden was found to exceed STAT3 mutant burden in several patients, suggesting that STAT3 mutation arose secondarily within a pre-expanded clone.

Sequencing used PBMCs. The TCR comes from a human donor with T large granular lymphocyte leukemia. Some clones in this sample may be carry-over from other donors' samples. This chain joins TRBV5-1 to TRBJ2-1; the D gene is not confidently resolved. The encoded CDR3 is CASSLVTIQNEQFF. At the DNA level, the sequence is TGCGCCAGCAGCTTGGTGACAATCCAGAATGAGCAGTTCTTC. Here the CDR3 is joined to the reference TRBV5-1 and TRBJ2-1 genes, and the full variable domain is: KAGVTQTPRYLIKTRGQQVTLSCSPISGHRSVSWYQQTPGQGLQFLFEYFSETQRNKGNFPGRFSGRQFSNSRSEMNVSTLELGDSALYLCASSLVTIQNEQFFGPGTRLTVL.